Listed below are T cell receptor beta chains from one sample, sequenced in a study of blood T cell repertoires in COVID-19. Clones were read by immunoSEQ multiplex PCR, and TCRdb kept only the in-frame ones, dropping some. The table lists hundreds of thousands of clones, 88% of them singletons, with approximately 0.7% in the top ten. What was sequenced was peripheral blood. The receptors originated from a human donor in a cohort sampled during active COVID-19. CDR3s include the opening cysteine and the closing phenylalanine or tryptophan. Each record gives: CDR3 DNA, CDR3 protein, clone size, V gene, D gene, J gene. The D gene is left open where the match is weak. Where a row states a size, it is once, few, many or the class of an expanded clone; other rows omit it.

TGTGCCATCGGACAGGGGAGCTACAATGAGCAGTTCTTC,CAIGQGSYNEQFF,-,TRBV10-3,TRBD1,TRBJ2-1
TGTGCCAGCACCCGGGGGGAGACCCAGTACTTC,CASTRGETQYF,once,TRBV6-5,-,TRBJ2-5
TGTGCCAGCAGCTTCACAGGTAGTGATTCACCCCTCCACTTT,CASSFTGSDSPLHF,-,TRBV11-2,-,TRBJ1-6
TGTGCCAGCAGCCTGGACAGGTTCACAGATACGCAGTATTTT,CASSLDRFTDTQYF,-,TRBV7-2,TRBD1,TRBJ2-3
TGTGCCTGGAGTGGAAGTTGGGGGGATAATTCACCCCTCCACTTT,CAWSGSWGDNSPLHF,-,TRBV30,-,TRBJ1-6
TGTGCCAGTAGTAAAGGACAGGGGCGATCCCTTGAAGCTTTCTTT,CASSKGQGRSLEAFF,-,TRBV19,TRBD1,TRBJ1-1
TGTGCCAGTAGTATCCTGTCCAGGGAAGGTCGTAACACTGAAGCTTTCTTT,CASSILSREGRNTEAFF,-,TRBV19,-,TRBJ1-1
TGCGCCAGCAGCCAAGGACAATTAACCTACGAGCAGTACTTC,CASSQGQLTYEQYF,-,TRBV4-1,-,TRBJ2-7
TGTGCCAGCAGCCGGACTAGCGGGACGATCTACGAGCAGTACTTC,CASSRTSGTIYEQYF,-,TRBV27,TRBD2,TRBJ2-7
TGCAGTGCTAGGGAGGGCAGGGTGGCTTTCTTT,CSAREGRVAFF,-,TRBV20-1,-,TRBJ1-1
TGTGCCAGCAGTCCCACTTCGGATACGCAGTATTTT,CASSPTSDTQYF,-,TRBV6-6,-,TRBJ2-3
TGTGCCAGCTCACCAGGGGCGAAGGGCTCGGACTATGGCTACACCTTC,CASSPGAKGSDYGYTF,-,TRBV18,-,TRBJ1-2
TGCAGCCGAAGGGGAAACAGGGTTCCTAGCTATGGCTACACCTTC,CSRRGNRVPSYGYTF,-,TRBV29-1,-,TRBJ1-2
TGTGCCAGCAGCAAAGGGCGGCTACCGGGGAACACTGAAGCTTTCTTT,CASSKGRLPGNTEAFF,-,TRBV21-1,-,TRBJ1-1
TGTGCCAGCAGTTCGGGACAGGGGGCGAACTATGGCTACACCTTC,CASSSGQGANYGYTF,-,TRBV7-6,TRBD1,TRBJ1-2
TGTGCCAGCAGTTTGCGGGGACAGGGTTACGAGCAGTACTTC,CASSLRGQGYEQYF,-,TRBV28,TRBD1,TRBJ2-7
TGTGCCAGCAGCCCCGCCGAGAATTACGAGCAGTACTTC,CASSPAENYEQYF,-,TRBV28,-,TRBJ2-7
TGTGCCAGTAGTACCCGGACAGTTAACTATGGCTACACCTTC,CASSTRTVNYGYTF,-,TRBV19,-,TRBJ1-2
TGTGCCAGCAGTTACGGGCAGGGGGCCCCCTACGAGCAGTACTTC,CASSYGQGAPYEQYF,-,TRBV6-2/TRBV6-3,TRBD1,TRBJ2-7
TGTGCCAGCAGCCCCACGGGGTCACTACGGCATGAGCAGTTCTTC,CASSPTGSLRHEQFF,-,TRBV9,-,TRBJ2-1